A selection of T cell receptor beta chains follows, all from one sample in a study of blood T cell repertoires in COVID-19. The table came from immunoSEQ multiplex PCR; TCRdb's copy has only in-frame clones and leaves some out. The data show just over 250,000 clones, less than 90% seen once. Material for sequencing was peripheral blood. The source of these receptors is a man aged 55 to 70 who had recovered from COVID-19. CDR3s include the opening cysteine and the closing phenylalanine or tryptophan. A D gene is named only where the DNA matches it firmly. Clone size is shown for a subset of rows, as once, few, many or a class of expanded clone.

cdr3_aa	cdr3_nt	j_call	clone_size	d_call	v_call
CASSLTRDFYNSPLHF	TGTGCCAGCAGCTTAACCAGGGACTTTTATAATTCACCCCTCCACTTT	TRBJ1-6	-	-	TRBV7-8
CASSEPTSPINNEQFF	TGTGCCAGCAGCGAGCCGACTTCTCCGATAAACAATGAGCAGTTCTTC	TRBJ2-1	once	-	TRBV7-8
CASQRNTEAFF	TGTGCCAGTCAGCGCAACACTGAAGCTTTCTTT	TRBJ1-1	-	-	TRBV19
CSVENQDRGPDNEQFF	TGCAGCGTTGAGAACCAGGACAGGGGGCCCGACAATGAGCAGTTCTTC	TRBJ2-1	once	TRBD1	TRBV29-1
CASSLAGKVGGELFF	TGCGCCAGCAGCTTGGCCGGGAAGGTTGGCGGGGAGCTGTTTTTT	TRBJ2-2	-	-	TRBV5-1
CASGGPNTEAFF	TGTGCCAGCGGGGGCCCGAACACTGAAGCTTTCTTT	TRBJ1-1	-	-	TRBV11-3
CASSQGAYYGYTF	TGTGCCAGCAGTCAGGGGGCGTACTATGGCTACACCTTC	TRBJ1-2	-	TRBD1	TRBV28
CASSGRGHTDTQYF	TGTGCCAGCAGCGGCAGGGGGCATACAGATACGCAGTATTTT	TRBJ2-3	-	TRBD1	TRBV3-1/TRBV3-2
CASSTNPTGYSGNTIYF	TGTGCCAGCAGCACTAACCCGACAGGTTATTCTGGAAACACCATATATTTT	TRBJ1-3	-	-	TRBV7-9
CASSPSRTSRPGTDTQYF	TGTGCCAGCAGCCCTAGCCGGACTAGCCGGCCTGGCACAGATACGCAGTATTTT	TRBJ2-3	-	TRBD2	TRBV6-2/TRBV6-3
CASSANRGSNTGELFF	TGTGCCAGCAGCGCCAACAGGGGCTCGAACACCGGGGAGCTGTTTTTT	TRBJ2-2	-	TRBD1	TRBV7-3
CASSFTGHRTDTQYF	TGTGCCAGCAGCTTTACAGGGCACCGCACAGATACGCAGTATTTT	TRBJ2-3	-	-	TRBV5-6
CASSPGGARGYTF	TGTGCCAGCAGCCCTGGCGGGGCTCGGGGCTACACCTTC	TRBJ1-2	-	-	TRBV7-2
CATSRVLDRQETQYF	TGTGCCACCAGCAGAGTCCTGGACAGACAAGAGACCCAGTACTTC	TRBJ2-5	-	-	TRBV15
CASSQERTGTGAETQYF	TGTGCCAGCAGCCAAGAACGAACCGGGACAGGGGCGGAGACCCAGTACTTC	TRBJ2-5	-	TRBD1	TRBV4-2
CASSLGSNQPQHF	TGTGCCAGCAGCCTCGGGAGCAATCAGCCCCAGCATTTT	TRBJ1-5	-	-	TRBV3-1/TRBV3-2
CASSLGLAVYGEQFF	TGTGCCAGCAGCCTGGGACTAGCGGTATACGGTGAGCAGTTCTTC	TRBJ2-1	-	TRBD2	TRBV7-3
CASSPGTGVYGYTF	TGTGCCAGCTCACCAGGGACAGGGGTCTATGGCTACACCTTC	TRBJ1-2	-	TRBD1	TRBV18
CASSSLSRYNSPLHF	TGTGCCAGCAGTTCCCTAAGCCGTTATAATTCACCCCTCCACTTT	TRBJ1-6	-	-	TRBV27
CASSTGGPGNTIYF	TGTGCCAGCAGCACCGGGGGGCCGGGAAACACCATATATTTT	TRBJ1-3	-	-	TRBV9
CASSYQGQGGYEQYF	TGTGCCAGCAGTTACCAAGGACAGGGCGGCTACGAGCAGTACTTC	TRBJ2-7	-	TRBD1	TRBV6-2/TRBV6-3
CAWSTENQPQHF	TGTGCCTGGAGTACAGAAAATCAGCCCCAGCATTTT	TRBJ1-5	once	-	TRBV30
CASSFSTSYEQYF	TGTGCCAGCAGTTTTTCTACTTCCTACGAGCAGTACTTC	TRBJ2-7	-	-	TRBV7-2
CATSASGGLLGGEQFF	TGTGCCACCAGCGCTAGCGGGGGGCTACTCGGGGGTGAGCAGTTCTTC	TRBJ2-1	-	TRBD2	TRBV15
CASSWHRADNQPQHF	TGTGCCAGCAGTTGGCACAGGGCAGACAATCAGCCCCAGCATTTT	TRBJ1-5	-	-	TRBV6-2/TRBV6-3
CASSGTGADTQYF	TGTGCCAGCAGTGGTACGGGGGCAGATACGCAGTATTTT	TRBJ2-3	-	-	TRBV6-4
CASSEPGLAYNEQFF	TGTGCCAGCAGCGAACCGGGACTAGCATACAATGAGCAGTTCTTC	TRBJ2-1	-	TRBD2	TRBV9
CASSLPGSNYGYTF	TGTGCCAGCAGCTTGCCGGGGTCTAACTATGGCTACACCTTC	TRBJ1-2	-	-	TRBV5-6
CSEREGQGTQYF	TGCAGTGAACGGGAGGGACAGGGTACGCAGTATTTT	TRBJ2-3	-	-	TRBV29-1
CASSLSPGTSGGSFQETQYF	TGCGCCAGCAGCTTGAGCCCCGGAACTAGCGGGGGGTCCTTCCAAGAGACCCAGTACTTC	TRBJ2-5	-	TRBD2	TRBV5-1
CASSAWDSSLGNYGYTF	TGTGCCAGCAGCGCATGGGACAGCTCTTTGGGGAACTATGGCTACACCTTC	TRBJ1-2	-	TRBD1	TRBV5-6
CAISGPRQGHEQFF	TGTGCCATCAGTGGGCCCCGACAGGGCCATGAGCAGTTCTTC	TRBJ2-1	-	TRBD1	TRBV10-3
CSASSGQYYTF	TGCAGTGCTAGTTCTGGACAGTATTACACCTTC	TRBJ1-2	-	-	TRBV20-1
CASSLGTGSHEQYF	TGTGCCAGCAGCTTAGGGACAGGGTCTCACGAGCAGTACTTC	TRBJ2-7	-	TRBD1	TRBV11-3
CASSTRQGISYEQYF	TGTGCCAGCAGCACCCGACAGGGAATCTCCTACGAGCAGTACTTC	TRBJ2-7	-	TRBD1	TRBV13
CASSQVRVRALHQPQHF	TGTGCCAGCAGCCAAGTACGAGTCAGGGCCCTTCATCAGCCCCAGCATTTT	TRBJ1-5	-	-	TRBV3-1/TRBV3-2
CASSLAGQGIYGYTF	TGTGCCAGCAGCTTAGCGGGACAGGGGATCTATGGCTACACCTTC	TRBJ1-2	-	TRBD1	TRBV7-3
CASSERLAGGLDTQYF	TGTGCCAGCAGCGAAAGACTAGCGGGGGGGTTAGATACGCAGTATTTT	TRBJ2-3	-	TRBD2	TRBV9
CASSLLSGESYNEQFF	TGTGCCAGCAGCTTGCTGAGCGGGGAGTCCTACAATGAGCAGTTCTTC	TRBJ2-1	-	TRBD2	TRBV5-6
CASSSSGLTSGANVLTF	TGTGCCAGTAGTTCGTCGGGACTCACCTCTGGGGCCAACGTCCTGACTTTC	TRBJ2-6	-	-	TRBV19
CASGFGQGLDTQYF	TGTGCTAGTGGTTTCGGACAGGGGCTGGATACGCAGTATTTT	TRBJ2-3	-	TRBD1	TRBV12-5
CSVVETGQTEAFF	TGCAGCGTCGTTGAGACAGGGCAAACTGAAGCTTTCTTT	TRBJ1-1	-	TRBD1	TRBV29-1
CASSQDGNTGELFF	TGTGCCAGCAGCCAAGACGGGAACACCGGGGAGCTGTTTTTT	TRBJ2-2	-	-	TRBV4-2
CASSLEHLAGEAFF	TGTGCCAGCAGTTTAGAACACCTAGCAGGAGAAGCTTTCTTT	TRBJ1-1	few	-	TRBV27
CASSFGVGELFF	TGTGCCAGCAGTTTCGGGGTCGGGGAGCTGTTTTTT	TRBJ2-2	-	-	TRBV12-3/TRBV12-4
CASSQEDTGQANTEAFF	TGTGCCAGCAGCCAAGAGGATACTGGACAGGCGAACACTGAAGCTTTCTTT	TRBJ1-1	-	TRBD1	TRBV14
CATRDRLHSTYEQYF	TGTGCCACCCGGGACAGGCTACACTCGACCTACGAGCAGTACTTC	TRBJ2-7	-	TRBD1	TRBV6-5
CASSRLAQGYNEQFF	TGTGCCAGTAGTAGATTAGCGCAAGGGTACAATGAGCAGTTCTTC	TRBJ2-1	-	-	TRBV19
CAWGGQGRGSSPLHF	TGTGCCTGGGGCGGACAGGGACGAGGGAGTTCACCCCTCCACTTT	TRBJ1-6	-	TRBD1	TRBV30
CASSLYQGWEQYF	TGTGCCAGCAGTTTATACCAGGGTTGGGAGCAGTACTTC	TRBJ2-7	once	-	TRBV27
CATSRDRRYTGNTIYF	TGTGCCACCAGCAGAGATAGGAGGTATACGGGAAACACCATATATTTT	TRBJ1-3	-	-	TRBV15
CASSVTGQETQYF	TGTGCCAGCAGCGTGACGGGACAAGAGACCCAGTACTTC	TRBJ2-5	-	-	TRBV5-6
CASSSRDSQTQYF	TGTGCCAGCTCATCCCGGGACAGCCAGACCCAGTACTTC	TRBJ2-5	once	TRBD1	TRBV18
CASSEYVGRADSPLHF	TGTGCCAGCAGTGAATATGTGGGCAGGGCAGATTCACCCCTCCACTTT	TRBJ1-6	once	-	TRBV25-1